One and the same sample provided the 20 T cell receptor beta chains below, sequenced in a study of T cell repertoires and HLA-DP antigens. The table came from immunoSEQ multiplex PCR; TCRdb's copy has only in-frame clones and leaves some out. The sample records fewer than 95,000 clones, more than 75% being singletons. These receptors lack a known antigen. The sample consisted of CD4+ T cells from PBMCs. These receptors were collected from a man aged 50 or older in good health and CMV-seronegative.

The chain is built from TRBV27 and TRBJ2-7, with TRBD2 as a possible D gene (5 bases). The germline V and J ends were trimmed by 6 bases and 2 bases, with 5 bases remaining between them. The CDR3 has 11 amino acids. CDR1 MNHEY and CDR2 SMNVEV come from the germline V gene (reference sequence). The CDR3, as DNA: TGTGCCAGCAGCGGGGCCTACGAGCAGTACTTC. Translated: CASSGAYEQYF.

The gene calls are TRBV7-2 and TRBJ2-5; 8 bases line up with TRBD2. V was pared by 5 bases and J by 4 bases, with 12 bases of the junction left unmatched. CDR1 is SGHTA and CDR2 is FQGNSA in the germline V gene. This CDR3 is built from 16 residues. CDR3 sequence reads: CASSPPTGGRGETQYF. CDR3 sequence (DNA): TGTGCCAGCAGCCCACCCACGGGGGGGCGGGGAGAGACCCAGTACTTC. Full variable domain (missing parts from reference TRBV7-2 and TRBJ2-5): GAGVSQSPSNKVTEKGKDVELRCDPISGHTALYWYRQSLGQGLEFLIYFQGNSAPDKSGLPSDRFSAERTGGSVSTLTIQRTQQEDSAVYLCASSPPTGGRGETQYFGPGTRLLVL.

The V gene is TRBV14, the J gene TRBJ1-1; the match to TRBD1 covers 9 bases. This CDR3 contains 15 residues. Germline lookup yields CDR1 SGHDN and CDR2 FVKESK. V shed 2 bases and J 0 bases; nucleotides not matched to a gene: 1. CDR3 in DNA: TGTGCCAGCAGCCAATGGACAGGGGTGAACACTGAAGCTTTCTTT. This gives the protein CASSQWTGVNTEAFF. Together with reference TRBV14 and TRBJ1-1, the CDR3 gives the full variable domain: EAGVTQFPSHSVIEKGQTVTLRCDPISGHDNLYWYRRVMGKEIKFLLHFVKESKQDESGMPNNRFLAERTGGTYSTLKVQPAELEDSGVYFCASSQWTGVNTEAFFGQGTRLTVV.

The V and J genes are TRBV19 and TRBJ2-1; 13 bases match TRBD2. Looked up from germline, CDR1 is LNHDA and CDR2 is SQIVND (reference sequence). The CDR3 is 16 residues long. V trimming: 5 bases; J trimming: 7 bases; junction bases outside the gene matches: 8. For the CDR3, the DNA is TGTGCCAGTAGTCGCCGGACTAGCGGGAGAATGAATGAGCAGTTCTTC. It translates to CASSRRTSGRMNEQFF.

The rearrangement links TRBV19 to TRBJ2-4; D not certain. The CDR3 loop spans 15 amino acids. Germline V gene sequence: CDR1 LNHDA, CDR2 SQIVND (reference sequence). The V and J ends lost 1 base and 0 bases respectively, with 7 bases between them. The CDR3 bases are TGTGCCAGTAGTATAGGGTTAGGAGCCAAAAACATTCAGTACTTC. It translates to CASSIGLGAKNIQYF.

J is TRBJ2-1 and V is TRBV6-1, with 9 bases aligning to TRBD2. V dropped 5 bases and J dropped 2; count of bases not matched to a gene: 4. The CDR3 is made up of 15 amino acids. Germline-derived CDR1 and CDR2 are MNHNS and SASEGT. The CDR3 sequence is CASSLLAGTYNEQFF. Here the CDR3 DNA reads TGTGCCAGCAGTCTACTAGCGGGCACCTACAATGAGCAGTTCTTC.

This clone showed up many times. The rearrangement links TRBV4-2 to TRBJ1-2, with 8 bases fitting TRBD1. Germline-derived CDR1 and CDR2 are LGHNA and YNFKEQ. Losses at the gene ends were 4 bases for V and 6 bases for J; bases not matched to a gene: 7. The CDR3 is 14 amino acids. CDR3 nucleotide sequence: TGTGCCAGCAGCCCGCAGGGGGCGCAGAATGGCTACACCTTC. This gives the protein CASSPQGAQNGYTF.

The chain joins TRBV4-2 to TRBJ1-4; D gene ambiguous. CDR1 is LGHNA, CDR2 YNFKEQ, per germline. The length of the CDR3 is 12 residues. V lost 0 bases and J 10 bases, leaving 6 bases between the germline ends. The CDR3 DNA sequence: TGTGCCAGCAGCCAAGAACCCGGAAAACTGTTTTTT. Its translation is CASSQEPGKLFF.

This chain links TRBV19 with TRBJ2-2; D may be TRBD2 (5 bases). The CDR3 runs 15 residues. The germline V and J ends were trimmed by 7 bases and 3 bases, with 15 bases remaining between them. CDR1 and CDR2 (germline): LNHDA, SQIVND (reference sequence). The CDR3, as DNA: TGTGCCAGTACCTCCCCTAGCCCGTACACCGGGGAGCTGTTTTTT. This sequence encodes CASTSPSPYTGELFF.

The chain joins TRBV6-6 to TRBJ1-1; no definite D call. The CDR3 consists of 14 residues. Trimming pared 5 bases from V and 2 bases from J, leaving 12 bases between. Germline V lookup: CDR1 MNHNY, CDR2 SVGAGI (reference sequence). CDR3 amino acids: CASSLGGSNTEAFF. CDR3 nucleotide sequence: TGTGCCAGCAGTCTAGGAGGATCAAACACTGAAGCTTTCTTT.

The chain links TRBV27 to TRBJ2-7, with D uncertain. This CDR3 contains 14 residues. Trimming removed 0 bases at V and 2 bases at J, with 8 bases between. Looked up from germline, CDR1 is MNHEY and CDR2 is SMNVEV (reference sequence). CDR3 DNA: TGTGCCAGCAGTTTATCCGTCCCGCCCTACGAGCAGTACTTC. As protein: CASSLSVPPYEQYF.

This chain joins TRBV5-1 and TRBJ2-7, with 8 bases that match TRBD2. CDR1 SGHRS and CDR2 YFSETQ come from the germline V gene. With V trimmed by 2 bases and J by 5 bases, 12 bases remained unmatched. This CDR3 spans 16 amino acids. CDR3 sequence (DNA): TGCGCCAGCAGCTTCCGTTTCGCGGGAGGAAGCGACGAGCAGTACTTC. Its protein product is CASSFRFAGGSDEQYF. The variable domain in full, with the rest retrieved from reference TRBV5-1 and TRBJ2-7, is KAGVTQTPRYLIKTRGQQVTLSCSPISGHRSVSWYQQTPGQGLQFLFEYFSETQRNKGNFPGRFSGRQFSNSRSEMNVSTLELGDSALYLCASSFRFAGGSDEQYFGPGTRLTVT.

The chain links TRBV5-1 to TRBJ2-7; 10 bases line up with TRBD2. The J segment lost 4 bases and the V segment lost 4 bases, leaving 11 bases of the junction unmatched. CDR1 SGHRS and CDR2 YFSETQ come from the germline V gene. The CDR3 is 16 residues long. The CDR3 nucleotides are TGCGCCAGCAGCAACCTAGCGGGGGAGAAGGTTTACGAGCAGTACTTC. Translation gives CASSNLAGEKVYEQYF.

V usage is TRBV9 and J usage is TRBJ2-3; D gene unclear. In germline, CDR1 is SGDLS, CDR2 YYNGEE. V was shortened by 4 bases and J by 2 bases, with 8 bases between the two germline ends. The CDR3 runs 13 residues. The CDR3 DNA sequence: TGTGCCAGCAGCCCCCCTAACACAGATACGCAGTATTTT. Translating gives CASSPPNTDTQYF.

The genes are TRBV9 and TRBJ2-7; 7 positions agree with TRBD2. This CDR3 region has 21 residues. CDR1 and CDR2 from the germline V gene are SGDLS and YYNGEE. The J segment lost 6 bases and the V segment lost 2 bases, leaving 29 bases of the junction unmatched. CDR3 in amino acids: CASSVREEGPGPSLASCEQYF. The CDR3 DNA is TGTGCCAGCAGCGTCCGGGAGGAGGGACCGGGCCCTAGTTTGGCTAGTTGCGAGCAGTACTTC.

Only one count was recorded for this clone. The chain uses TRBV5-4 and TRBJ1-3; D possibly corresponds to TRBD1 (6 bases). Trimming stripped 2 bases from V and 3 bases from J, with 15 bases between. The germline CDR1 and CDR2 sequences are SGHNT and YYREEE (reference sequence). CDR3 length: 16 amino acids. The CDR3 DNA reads TGTGCCAGCAGCTTTGACGGGGGCGCTTATGGAAACACCATATATTTT. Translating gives CASSFDGGAYGNTIYF.

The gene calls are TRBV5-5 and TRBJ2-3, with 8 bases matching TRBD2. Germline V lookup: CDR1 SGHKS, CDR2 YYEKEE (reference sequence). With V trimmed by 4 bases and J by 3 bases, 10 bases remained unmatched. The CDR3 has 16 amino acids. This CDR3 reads CASSTPRPGGTDTQYF. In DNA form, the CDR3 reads TGTGCCAGCAGCACCCCTCGACCGGGAGGGACAGATACGCAGTATTTT.

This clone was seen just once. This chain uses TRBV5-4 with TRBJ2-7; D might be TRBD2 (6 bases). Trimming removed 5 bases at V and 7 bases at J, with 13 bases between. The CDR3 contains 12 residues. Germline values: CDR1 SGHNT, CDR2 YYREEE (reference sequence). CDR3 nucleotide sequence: TGTGCCAGCAGATCTTTCGGGGGAGAGCAGTACTTC. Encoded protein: CASRSFGGEQYF.

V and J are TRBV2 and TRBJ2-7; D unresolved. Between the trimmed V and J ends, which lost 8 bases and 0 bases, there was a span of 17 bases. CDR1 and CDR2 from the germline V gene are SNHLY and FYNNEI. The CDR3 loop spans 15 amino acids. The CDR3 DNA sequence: TGTGCCAGCCGTGGGCAGCCACGGGCCTCCTACGAGCAGTACTTC. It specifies CASRGQPRASYEQYF.

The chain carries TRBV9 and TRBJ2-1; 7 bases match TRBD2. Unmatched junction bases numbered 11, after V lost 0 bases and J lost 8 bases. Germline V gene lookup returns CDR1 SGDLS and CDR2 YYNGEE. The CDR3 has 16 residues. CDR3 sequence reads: CASSVEGIGGSDEQFF. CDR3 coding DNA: TGTGCCAGCAGCGTAGAAGGTATCGGGGGGTCGGATGAGCAGTTCTTC.